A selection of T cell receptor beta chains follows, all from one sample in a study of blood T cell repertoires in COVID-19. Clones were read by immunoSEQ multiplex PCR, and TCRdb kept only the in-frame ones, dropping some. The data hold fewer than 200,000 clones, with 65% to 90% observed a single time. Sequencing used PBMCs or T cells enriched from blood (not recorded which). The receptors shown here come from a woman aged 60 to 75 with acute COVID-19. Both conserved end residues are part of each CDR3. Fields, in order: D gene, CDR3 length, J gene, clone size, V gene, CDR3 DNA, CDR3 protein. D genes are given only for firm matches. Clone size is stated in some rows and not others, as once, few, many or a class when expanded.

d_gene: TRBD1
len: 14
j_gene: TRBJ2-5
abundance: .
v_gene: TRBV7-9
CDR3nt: TGTGCCAGCAGCCCTTGGACAGGGCAAGAGACCCAGTACTTC
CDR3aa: CASSPWTGQETQYF

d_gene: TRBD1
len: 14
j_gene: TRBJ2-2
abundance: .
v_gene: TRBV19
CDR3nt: TGTGCCAGTAGTCCGGGACAGCTTACCGGGGAGCTGTTTTTT
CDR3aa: CASSPGQLTGELFF

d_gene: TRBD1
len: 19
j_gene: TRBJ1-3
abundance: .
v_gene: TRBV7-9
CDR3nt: TGTGCCAGCAGCTTAGATAGGGCAGGGGGCAAACCCTCTGGAAACACCATATATTTT
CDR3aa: CASSLDRAGGKPSGNTIYF

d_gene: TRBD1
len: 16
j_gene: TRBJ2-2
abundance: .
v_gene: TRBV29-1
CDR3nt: TGCAGCGCCCGGACACCCGGGACAGGGGTGACCGGGGAGCTGTTTTTT
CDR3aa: CSARTPGTGVTGELFF

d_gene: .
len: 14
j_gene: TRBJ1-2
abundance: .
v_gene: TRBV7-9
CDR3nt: TGTGCCAGCAGCCCCCGGACAGCCCCCCTTGGCTACACCTTC
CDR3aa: CASSPRTAPLGYTF

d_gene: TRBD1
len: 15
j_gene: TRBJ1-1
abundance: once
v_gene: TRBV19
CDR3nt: TGTGCCAGTAGTATCTTCGGACAGGGGAACACTGAAGCTTTCTTT
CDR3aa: CASSIFGQGNTEAFF

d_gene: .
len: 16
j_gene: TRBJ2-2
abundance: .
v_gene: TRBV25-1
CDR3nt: TGTGCCAGCAGGGAAGGGGCAGGGTGGACCACCGGGGAGCTGTTTTTT
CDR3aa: CASREGAGWTTGELFF

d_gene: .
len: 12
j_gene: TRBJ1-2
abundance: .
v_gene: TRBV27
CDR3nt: TGTGCCAGCAGCGAGAGAGGCCGGGGCTACACCTTC
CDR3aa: CASSERGRGYTF

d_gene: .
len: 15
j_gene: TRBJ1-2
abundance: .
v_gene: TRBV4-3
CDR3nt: TGCGCCAGCAGCCAAGATCAGACAGCGAACTATGGCTACACCTTC
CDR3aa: CASSQDQTANYGYTF

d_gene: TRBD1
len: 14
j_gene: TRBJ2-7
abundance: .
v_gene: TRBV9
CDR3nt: TGTGCCAGCAGCGGCGGGACAGGGGGGTACGAGCAGTACTTC
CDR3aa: CASSGGTGGYEQYF

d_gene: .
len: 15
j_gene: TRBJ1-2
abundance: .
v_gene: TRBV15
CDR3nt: TGTGCCACCAGCAGAGTAGTAAGGGACTCGCGTGGCTACACCTTC
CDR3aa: CATSRVVRDSRGYTF

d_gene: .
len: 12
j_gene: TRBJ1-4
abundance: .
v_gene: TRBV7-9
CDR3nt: TGTGCCAGCTCAGGCTTAATAGAAAAACTGTTTTTT
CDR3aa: CASSGLIEKLFF

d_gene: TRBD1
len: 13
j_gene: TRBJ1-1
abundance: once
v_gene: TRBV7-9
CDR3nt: TGTGCCAGCAGCTTCACAGGGGGGACTGAAGCTTTCTTT
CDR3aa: CASSFTGGTEAFF

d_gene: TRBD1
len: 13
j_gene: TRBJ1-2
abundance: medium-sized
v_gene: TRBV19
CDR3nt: TGTGCCAGTAGTGCAGGGGGTTTATATGGCTACACCTTC
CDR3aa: CASSAGGLYGYTF

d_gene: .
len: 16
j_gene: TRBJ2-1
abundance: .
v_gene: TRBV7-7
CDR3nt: TGTGCCAGCAGCCCCGGTCGCATACTGAACTACAATGAGCAGTTCTTC
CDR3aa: CASSPGRILNYNEQFF

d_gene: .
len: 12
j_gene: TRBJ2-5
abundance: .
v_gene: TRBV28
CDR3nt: TGTGCCAGCAGGAGACAGCAAGAGACCCAGTACTTC
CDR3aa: CASRRQQETQYF

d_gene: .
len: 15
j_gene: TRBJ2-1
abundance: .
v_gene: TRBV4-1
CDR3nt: TGCGCCAGCAGCCAAGGTCGGAGCTCCTACAATGAGCAGTTCTTC
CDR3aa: CASSQGRSSYNEQFF

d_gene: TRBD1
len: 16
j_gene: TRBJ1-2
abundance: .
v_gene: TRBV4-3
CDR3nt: TGCGCCAGCAGTCGGAACAGGGGGCAGGGTCATTACGGCTACACCTTC
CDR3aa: CASSRNRGQGHYGYTF

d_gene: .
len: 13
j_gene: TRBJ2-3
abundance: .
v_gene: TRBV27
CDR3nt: TGTGCCAGCAGTCCCCCAGTGTCATATACGCAGTATTTT
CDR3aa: CASSPPVSYTQYF

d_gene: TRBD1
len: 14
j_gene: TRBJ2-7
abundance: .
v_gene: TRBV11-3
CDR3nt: TGTGCCAGCAGCTCGCAGGGGGCGAAGTACGAGCAGTACTTC
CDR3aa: CASSSQGAKYEQYF

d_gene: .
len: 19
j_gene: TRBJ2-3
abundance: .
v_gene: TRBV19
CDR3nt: TGTGCCAGTAGTCAAGGCTACAAGTGGGGGGAACTATACACAGATACGCAGTATTTT
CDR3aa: CASSQGYKWGELYTDTQYF

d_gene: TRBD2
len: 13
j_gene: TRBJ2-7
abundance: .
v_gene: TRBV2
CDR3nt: TGTGCCAGGAGGACTAGCGGGACCTACGAGCAGTACTTC
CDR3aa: CARRTSGTYEQYF

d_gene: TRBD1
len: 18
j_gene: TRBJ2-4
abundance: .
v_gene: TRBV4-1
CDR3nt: TGCGCCAGCAGCCAAGGGGTCTTAAAACAGGGGTTGGGAAACATTCAGTACTTC
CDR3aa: CASSQGVLKQGLGNIQYF

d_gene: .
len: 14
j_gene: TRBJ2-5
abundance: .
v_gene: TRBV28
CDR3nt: TGTGCCAGCAGAGAAAGGGGGGGCCAAGAGACCCAGTACTTC
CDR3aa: CASRERGGQETQYF

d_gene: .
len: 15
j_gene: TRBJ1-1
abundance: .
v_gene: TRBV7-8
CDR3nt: TGTGCCAGCAGCTCCAACCCGACAGGGAACACTGAAGCTTTCTTT
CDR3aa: CASSSNPTGNTEAFF

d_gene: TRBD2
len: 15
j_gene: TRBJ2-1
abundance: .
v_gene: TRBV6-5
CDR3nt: TGTGCCAGCAGCGGACGGCGGGGGGGGTACAATGAGCAGTTCTTC
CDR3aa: CASSGRRGGYNEQFF

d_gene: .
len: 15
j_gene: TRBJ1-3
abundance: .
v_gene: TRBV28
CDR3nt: TGTGCCAGCAGTTTAATTGGCAGCGCTGGAAACACCATATATTTT
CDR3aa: CASSLIGSAGNTIYF

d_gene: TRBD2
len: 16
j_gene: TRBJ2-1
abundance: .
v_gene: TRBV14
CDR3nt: TGTGCCAGCAGCCATAGAGGGACTAGCGCTAGCAATGAGCAGTTCTTC
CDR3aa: CASSHRGTSASNEQFF

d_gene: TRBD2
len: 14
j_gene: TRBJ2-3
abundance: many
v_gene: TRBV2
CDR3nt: TGTGCCAGCAGCGGGGGGGCCTTGACAGATACGCAGTATTTT
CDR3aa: CASSGGALTDTQYF